This T cell receptor (beta chain) was retrieved from a study of early T cells in non-severe SARS-CoV-2 infection. The library protocol tagged individual cDNA molecules with unique molecular identifiers. TCRdb passed the 5' RACE reads through MiXCR, listing each CDR3 protein once. Among around 50,000 distinct CDR3 sequences listed, around 10% were seen once. Germline CDR1 MDHEN, CDR2 SYDVKM. This CDR3 is built from 13 residues. Deletions cut 3 bases from V and 9 bases from J, with 12 bases between. The chain is built from TRBV28 and TRBJ2-1; D ambiguous. This TCR was recovered from an adult who was a healthcare worker with PCR-confirmed SARS-CoV-2 infection or an uninfected control (not recorded which). The sequencing sample was made of whole blood. CDR3 region: CASSFNRLAEQFF. CDR3 DNA: TGTGCCAGCAGTTTTAACCGGCTGGCTGAGCAGTTCTTC. The complete variable domain, with remaining parts taken from reference TRBV28 and TRBJ2-1, reads DVKVTQSSRYLVKRTGEKVFLECVQDMDHENMFWYRQDPGLGLRLIYFSYDVKMKEKGDIPEGYSVSREKKERFSLILESASTNQTSMYLCASSFNRLAEQFFGPGTRLTVL.